The 4 T cell receptor beta chains below come from one sample, sequenced in a study of shared clonotypes between healthy human individuals (dated by TCRdb to 2020 to 2021). The library was obtained by the immunoSEQ multiplex PCR assay. The table comes from immuneACCESS by way of TCRdb, which keeps in-frame sequences with V and J called. Part of the clones is missing from these tables; in studies checked, under half for an unresolved V gene and the rest for unknown reasons. For this sample there are approximately 2.5 million clones; 93% appear just once. More than 0.35% of the sample comes from the top ten. Sequenced input: naive CD4+ T cells from PBMCs. Read against the paper, the sample's cell subset or site label means: CD45RA+ positively selected. The receptors come from a man aged 18-30 years in good health. Some clones in this sample may be carry-over from other donors' samples.

To note about this clone: Other DNA variants within this sample encode the same CDR3. The chain links TRBV7-3 to TRBJ1-2, with D maybe TRBD1 (6 bases). CDR1 and CDR2 (germline): SGHTA, FQGTGA. The V end was cut by 2 bases, the J end by 3 bases, with 7 bases between. The CDR3 length is 13 residues. In DNA form, the CDR3 reads TGTGCCAGCAGCTTATCAGGGGACTATGGCTACACCTTC. Its protein is CASSLSGDYGYTF.

This chain uses TRBV6-4 with TRBJ2-1, with 10 bases lining up with TRBD2. V trimming: 4 bases; J trimming: 9 bases; junction bases outside the gene matches: 6. The CDR3 sequence is 14 residues long. Germline-derived CDR1 and CDR2 are MRHNA and SNTAGT. The CDR3 loop is CASSGSGRASEQFF. The CDR3 DNA reads as TGTGCCAGCAGTGGCAGCGGGAGGGCAAGTGAGCAGTTCTTC.

The CDR3 DNA reads as TGTGCCAGCTCACCCGGTGGACAGGGGACCGTCGCGACCATATATTTT. Translated: CASSPGGQGTVATIYF. The rearrangement uses TRBV18 and TRBJ1-3; TRBD1 matches 9 bases. This CDR3 is built from 16 residues. The V gene end was trimmed by 3 bases and the J gene end by 10 bases; junction bases not matched to a gene: 13. Germline V CDR1 and CDR2: KGHSH, LQKENI.

This chain connects TRBV29-1 to TRBJ1-3, with a tentative D call TRBD1 (5 bases). The CDR3 is made up of 12 amino acids. The V gene lost 6 bases and the J gene lost 8 bases, with 14 bases spanning the gap. Germline CDR1 SQVTM, CDR2 ANQGSEA. DNA of the CDR3: TGCAGCGTCCAGGGAGCTGAGGACACCATATATTTT. Translated, it gives CSVQGAEDTIYF.